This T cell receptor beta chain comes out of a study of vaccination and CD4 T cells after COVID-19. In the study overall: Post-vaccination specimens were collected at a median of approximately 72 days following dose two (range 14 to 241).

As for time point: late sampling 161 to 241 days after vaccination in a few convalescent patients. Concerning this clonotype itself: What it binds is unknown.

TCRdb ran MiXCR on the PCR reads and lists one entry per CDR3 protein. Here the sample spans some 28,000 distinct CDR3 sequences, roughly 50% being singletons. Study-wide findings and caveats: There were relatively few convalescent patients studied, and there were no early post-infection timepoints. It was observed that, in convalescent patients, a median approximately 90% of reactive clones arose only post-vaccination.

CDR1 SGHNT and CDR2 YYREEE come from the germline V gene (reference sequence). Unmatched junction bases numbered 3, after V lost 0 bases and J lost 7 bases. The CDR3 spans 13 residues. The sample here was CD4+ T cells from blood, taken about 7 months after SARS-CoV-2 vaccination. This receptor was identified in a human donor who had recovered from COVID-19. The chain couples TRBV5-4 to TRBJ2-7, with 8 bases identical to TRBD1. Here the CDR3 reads CASSLAGGREQYF. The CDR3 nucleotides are TGTGCCAGCAGCTTGGCAGGGGGCAGGGAGCAGTACTTC.